Listed here are 9 T cell receptor beta chains from one sample, sequenced in a study of blood T cell repertoires in COVID-19. The data were produced by immunoSEQ multiplex PCR, yet TCRdb's version contains in-frame clones alone and is incomplete. The sample yields 300,000 to 500,000 clones, roughly 90% seen once. The sample taken for sequencing was PBMCs or T cells enriched from blood (not recorded which). The receptors stem from a woman aged 25 to 39 with acute COVID-19.

The V call is TRBV12-5, the J call TRBJ2-1; TRBD1 aligns across 7 bases. With 3 bases clipped from V and 0 bases from J, the junction kept 2 bases outside the gene matches. The CDR3 spans 15 residues. In germline, CDR1 is LGHNT, CDR2 FRNRAP. The CDR3 sequence is CASGLTGVSYNEQFF. The DNA of the CDR3 is TGTGCTAGTGGTTTAACAGGGGTCTCCTACAATGAGCAGTTCTTC.

The chain combines TRBV4-3 with TRBJ1-1; tentatively, D is TRBD1 (6 bases). CDR3 length: 15 residues. Germline values: CDR1 LGHNA, CDR2 YSLEER. The V end lost 3 bases, the J end lost 4 bases, and 15 bases lay between the germline ends. Written as DNA, the CDR3 is TGCGCCAGCAGCCAGATTGGAACAGGGCGCACTGAAGCTTTCTTT. It encodes CASSQIGTGRTEAFF.

The chain uses TRBV7-9 and TRBJ2-1; possible D gene TRBD2, 5 bases. This CDR3 has 16 amino acids. In germline, CDR1 is SEHNR, CDR2 FQNEAQ (reference sequence). Trimming left V 5 bases short and J 8 bases short, with 22 bases between. The CDR3 reads CASSGVWTSSFDEQFF. In nucleotides, the CDR3 is TGTGCCAGCAGCGGGGTGTGGACTTCTTCCTTCGATGAGCAGTTCTTC.

The chain is built from TRBV7-6 and TRBJ1-1; D ambiguous. Trimming shortened V by 0 bases and J by 0 bases, and 11 bases separated the two germline ends. CDR3 size: 16 residues. CDR1 and CDR2 (germline): SGHVS, FNYEAQ. Here the CDR3 reads CASSLATFSLNTEAFF. In DNA, the CDR3 is TGTGCCAGCAGCTTAGCGACTTTCAGTTTGAACACTGAAGCTTTCTTT.

The gene calls are TRBV6-5 and TRBJ1-1; 10 bases map to TRBD1. With V trimmed by 6 bases and J by 6 bases, 4 bases remained unmatched. Germline V gene data show CDR1 as MNHEY and CDR2 as SVGAGI. The CDR3 totals 13 residues. This CDR3 reads CASRRQGASEAFF. In DNA form, the CDR3 reads TGTGCCAGCAGGAGACAGGGGGCTTCTGAAGCTTTCTTT.

CDR3 loop: CAWKKDRPFMNTEAFF. CDR3 DNA sequence: TGTGCCTGGAAAAAGGACAGGCCCTTCATGAACACTGAAGCTTTCTTT. The rearrangement links TRBV30 to TRBJ1-1; 7 nucleotides agree with TRBD1. V shed 4 bases and J 0 bases; nucleotides not matched to a gene: 11. The germline V gene has CDR1 GTSNPN and CDR2 SVGIG (reference sequence). This CDR3 comprises 16 residues.

The chain has TRBV7-6 and TRBJ2-7, with a tentative D call TRBD2 (5 bases). V was pared by 3 bases and J by 7 bases, with 13 bases between. The germline V gene encodes CDR1 SGHVS and CDR2 FNYEAQ. CDR3 size: 13 residues. The CDR3 sequence is CASSFDAGREQYF. The CDR3 coding sequence is TGTGCCAGCAGCTTCGACGCGGGTAGGGAGCAGTACTTC.

The V gene is TRBV5-5, the J gene TRBJ2-7; a possible D gene is TRBD1 (5 bases). The germline gives CDR1 SGHKS, CDR2 YYEKEE (reference sequence). The CDR3 has 12 residues. The V end lost 4 bases, the J end lost 3 bases, and 8 bases lay between the germline ends. The CDR3 reads CASSLGVYEQYF. In nucleotides, the CDR3 is TGTGCCAGCAGCCTAGGGGTCTACGAGCAGTACTTC.

V is TRBV2 and J is TRBJ1-1; weak D call: TRBD1 (5 bases). V lost 6 bases to trimming and J lost 8 bases, with 13 bases between them. CDR3 length: 12 residues. CDR1 and CDR2 (germline): SNHLY, FYNNEI. The DNA of the CDR3 is TGTGCCAGCAGACCCGGTCAGGGAGAAGCTTTCTTT. Its protein is CASRPGQGEAFF. Full variable domain (remainder filled in from reference TRBV2 and TRBJ1-1): EPEVTQTPSHQVTQMGQEVILRCVPISNHLYFYWYRQILGQKVEFLVSFYNNEISEKSEIFDDQFSVERPDGSNFTLKIRSTKLEDSAMYFCASRPGQGEAFFGQGTRLTVV.